The 23 T cell receptor beta chains reported below all come from one sample, sequenced in a study of blood T cell repertoires in COVID-19. TCRdb's copy holds only in-frame clones and misses some; the assay was immunoSEQ multiplex PCR. The sample has 200,000 to 250,000 clones; 75% to 90% are singletons. Sequenced: PBMCs or T cells enriched from blood (not recorded which). Receptor source: a woman under 40 who had been exposed to COVID-19.

J is TRBJ1-2 and V is TRBV24-1; 12 positions match TRBD1. This CDR3 has 16 amino acids. Losses at the gene ends were 4 bases for V and 6 bases for J; bases not matched to a gene: 8. CDR1 KGHDR and CDR2 SFDVKD come from the germline V gene. CDR3 sequence: CATSERPGQGADGYTF. Written as DNA, the CDR3 is TGTGCCACCAGTGAGCGACCGGGACAGGGGGCGGATGGCTACACCTTC.

V usage is TRBV5-4 and J usage is TRBJ1-4; tentative D call: TRBD1 (5 bases). The CDR3 totals 15 residues. Germline CDR1 reads SGHNT; CDR2 reads YYREEE (reference sequence). V lost 0 bases, J lost 3 bases, and 9 bases lay in between. Here the CDR3 DNA reads TGTGCCAGCAGCTTGGACGGGGGTGCTAATGAAAAACTGTTTTTT. This sequence encodes CASSLDGGANEKLFF.

Many counts were recorded for this clone. The rearrangement joins TRBV6-5 to TRBJ2-1; 10 bases match TRBD2. The length of the CDR3 is 16 residues. Germline loops: CDR1 MNHEY, CDR2 SVGAGI. Trimming removed 0 bases from V and 6 bases from J; junction bases left unmatched: 5. The DNA of the CDR3 is TGTGCCAGCAGTTACTCGAGGGCTAGCGGGAGCAATGAGCAGTTCTTC. Amino acids: CASSYSRASGSNEQFF.

The chain uses TRBV28 and TRBJ1-2; possibly TRBD1 for D (5 bases). Germline V lookup: CDR1 MDHEN, CDR2 SYDVKM. CDR3 length: 16 amino acids. V lost 5 bases to trimming and J lost 4 bases, with 20 bases between them. The CDR3 DNA is TGTGCCAGCAGTCCTGACAGACAACCATTTGTCTATGGCTACACCTTC. It specifies CASSPDRQPFVYGYTF.

This chain links TRBV7-2 with TRBJ2-4; D may be TRBD1 (6 bases). Between the trimmed V and J ends, which lost 5 bases and 6 bases, there was a span of 14 bases. CDR1 and CDR2 (germline): SGHTA, FQGNSA. The CDR3 totals 14 residues. The CDR3 nucleotides are TGTGCCAGCAGCCTAGGGGAAGGGGGAAACATTCAGTACTTC. Translated: CASSLGEGGNIQYF.

This clone appeared once. The rearrangement uses TRBV27 and TRBJ1-1, with 7 positions matching TRBD1. The CDR3 is 15 residues long. The germline gives CDR1 MNHEY, CDR2 SMNVEV (reference sequence). V lost 4 bases to trimming and J lost 0 bases; unmatched junction nucleotides: 5. The DNA for the CDR3 is TGTGCCAGCAGTTCCAGACAGGGTTTGAACACTGAAGCTTTCTTT. It translates to CASSSRQGLNTEAFF.

The rearrangement uses TRBV3-1 (or the pseudogene TRBV3-2) and TRBJ2-5, with a weak D call TRBD2 (5 bases). The CDR3 is made up of 18 amino acids. Germline CDR1 is LGHDT and CDR2 is YNNKEL (reference sequence). V was shortened by 1 base and J by 5 bases, with 23 bases between the two germline ends. CDR3 loop: CASSQAAGGGSWAETQYF. The CDR3 nucleotides read TGTGCCAGCAGCCAAGCAGCCGGCGGTGGGAGTTGGGCGGAGACCCAGTACTTC.

The V and J genes are TRBV5-1 and TRBJ2-1, with TRBD2 identical over 11 bases. The CDR3 is 16 amino acids. Germline CDR1 reads SGHRS; CDR2 reads YFSETQ. V was clipped by 0 bases and J by 9 bases; unmatched bases: 8. CDR3 bases: TGCGCCAGCAGCTTGGTTAGCGGGAGGGCCGGGAGTGAGCAGTTCTTC. Translating it yields CASSLVSGRAGSEQFF.

This clone was seen only a few times. This chain links TRBV2 with TRBJ1-5; tentatively, D is TRBD1 (5 bases). CDR1 is SNHLY, CDR2 FYNNEI, per germline. The V end was cut by 6 bases, the J end by 2 bases, with 11 bases between. The CDR3 has 14 residues. The CDR3 loop is CASSREVRNQPQHF. In DNA, the CDR3 is TGTGCCAGCAGCAGGGAAGTTCGCAATCAGCCCCAGCATTTT.

The V and J genes are TRBV7-2 and TRBJ2-7; D remains ambiguous. The CDR3 has 14 amino acids. Trimming removed 3 bases at V and 0 bases at J, with 9 bases between. Germline V gene data show CDR1 as SGHTA and CDR2 as FQGNSA. CDR3 loop: CASSFIADSYEQYF. The CDR3 region has the DNA TGTGCCAGCAGCTTTATCGCGGACTCCTACGAGCAGTACTTC.

V is TRBV21-1 and J is TRBJ2-7; TRBD1 reflects the table's D call only, with no check against the DNA. TRBV21-1 is given as a pseudogene. The CDR3 extends over 13 amino acids. CDR3 DNA: TGTGCCAGCTGTGGTGGCTGCTCCTACGAGCAGTACTTC. Its translation: CASCGGCSYEQYF.

The chain links TRBV11-3 to TRBJ2-7, with TRBD1 as a possible D gene (6 bases). Per the germline V gene, CDR1 is SGHNT and CDR2 is YENEEA. Trimming removed 4 bases from V and 4 bases from J, with 11 bases in between. The CDR3 has 13 amino acids. In DNA, the CDR3 is TGTGCCAGCAGCTCCGGACAGAATTACGAGCAGTACTTC. Its translation: CASSSGQNYEQYF.

This rearrangement joins TRBV6-1 to TRBJ1-2; TRBD1 agrees at 9 bases. From germline, CDR1 is MNHNS and CDR2 SASEGT. The CDR3 contains 16 residues. Trimming took 4 bases from V and 5 from J; bases not matched to a gene: 11. CDR3 loop: CASSGYITGGGYGYTF. The CDR3 region has the DNA TGTGCCAGCAGTGGGTACATTACAGGGGGCGGGTATGGCTACACCTTC.

The chain carries TRBV11-2 and TRBJ1-2; D possibly corresponds to TRBD1 (5 bases). With 1 base removed from V and 6 bases from J, the gap between germline ends came to 12 bases. The CDR3 is 14 residues long. Germline CDR1 reads SGHAT; CDR2 reads FQNNGV. As DNA, the CDR3 is TGTGCCAGCAGCTTAGCCTCAGGGTCCGATGGCTACACCTTC. It is translated as CASSLASGSDGYTF.

V and J are TRBV29-1 and TRBJ1-4; TRBD1 is a possible D gene (5 bases). Germline V CDR1 and CDR2: SQVTM, ANQGSEA. The CDR3 runs to 12 residues. V dropped 3 bases and J dropped 10 bases, with 12 bases sitting between them. The DNA of the CDR3 is TGCAGCGTTGACGAAAATAGGGGAAAACTGTTTTTT. Translating it yields CSVDENRGKLFF.

The chain carries TRBV5-4 and TRBJ2-5; D gene unclear. Germline loops: CDR1 SGHNT, CDR2 YYREEE (reference sequence). The CDR3 has 13 residues. V was shortened by 9 bases and J by 1 base, with 13 bases between the two germline ends. The CDR3 DNA reads as TGTGCCACCTCCTCCGGGTCCCAAGAGACCCAGTACTTC. Amino acid sequence: CATSSGSQETQYF.

V usage is TRBV12-5 and J usage is TRBJ2-5; TRBD2 aligns across 7 bases. The CDR3 spans 16 residues. CDR1 and CDR2 (germline): LGHNT, FRNRAP. J gave up 7 bases and V 0 bases, and 11 bases lay outside the gene matches. In DNA, the CDR3 is TGTGCTAGTGGTTTGGTACTAGGCCAGGGAGGGACGACCCAGTACTTC. Translated, it gives CASGLVLGQGGTTQYF.

The chain links TRBV6-5 to TRBJ1-2, with 7 bases that match TRBD1. J was trimmed by 0 bases and V by 2 bases; bases with no gene match: 6. Germline CDR1 is MNHEY and CDR2 is SVGAGI. This CDR3 is 16 amino acids long. The CDR3 here is CASSYLRQGTNYGYTF. DNA of the CDR3: TGTGCCAGCAGTTACCTAAGACAGGGTACTAACTATGGCTACACCTTC.

The J gene is TRBJ1-2, the V gene TRBV5-1, with D perhaps TRBD1 (6 bases). Germline CDR1 SGHRS, CDR2 YFSETQ. The V end lost 0 bases, the J end lost 3 bases, and 9 bases lay between the germline ends. The CDR3 loop spans 14 amino acids. Here the CDR3 reads CASSLEGDDYGYTF. The CDR3, as DNA: TGCGCCAGCAGCTTGGAGGGGGACGACTATGGCTACACCTTC.

This clone was counted a single time. The chain recombines TRBV21-1 with TRBJ2-7; the DNA was not compared with TRBD2, the D call given in the table. TRBV21-1 is tagged as a pseudogene. CDR3 length equals 15 residues. This CDR3 reads CASMPGLAASYEQYF. The DNA of the CDR3 is TGTGCCAGCATGCCGGGACTAGCGGCTTCCTACGAGCAGTACTTC.

This chain connects TRBV5-1 to TRBJ1-1; no reliable D call. CDR1 is SGHRS, CDR2 YFSETQ, per germline. Deletions cut 0 bases from V and 7 bases from J, with 10 bases between. The CDR3 is made up of 13 amino acids. CDR3 sequence reads: CASSLGVRSEAFF. CDR3 coding DNA: TGCGCCAGCAGCTTGGGAGTTAGGAGTGAAGCTTTCTTT. Drawing the rest from reference TRBV5-1 and TRBJ1-1, the complete variable domain is KAGVTQTPRYLIKTRGQQVTLSCSPISGHRSVSWYQQTPGQGLQFLFEYFSETQRNKGNFPGRFSGRQFSNSRSEMNVSTLELGDSALYLCASSLGVRSEAFFGQGTRLTVV.

This chain joins TRBV12-3 or TRBV12-4 and TRBJ2-7; D is undetermined. The CDR3 consists of 12 residues. V lost 6 bases, J lost 2 bases, and 8 bases lay in between. CDR3 sequence reads: CASRRDTYEQYF. The CDR3 coding sequence is TGTGCCAGCAGGCGTGATACCTACGAGCAGTACTTC.

The chain has TRBV2 and TRBJ2-1, with 13 bases lining up with TRBD2. Trimming at V came to 8 bases and at J to 1 base, leaving 8 bases not matched to a gene. Germline values: CDR1 SNHLY, CDR2 FYNNEI. The CDR3 is made up of 17 amino acids. The CDR3 DNA reads TGTGCCAGCGGGAGACTAGCGGGAGGAGAGTCCTACAATGAGCAGTTCTTC. Translated, it gives CASGRLAGGESYNEQFF.